The text below deals with one T cell receptor (beta chain). Its ends do not fully match the called genes, so a read error is possible. This record comes from a study of response to subunit inactivated influenza vaccine. TCRdb called the RT-PCR reads again in MiXCR, with one record for every CDR3 protein. The table records more than 450,000 distinct CDR3 sequences, approximately 12% of them present only once. The CDR3 length is 11 residues. Looked up from germline, CDR1 is MNHEY and CDR2 is SVGEGT. The chain uses TRBV6-2 or TRBV6-3 and TRBJ1-1; no firm D call. Specimen: PBMCs from blood, collected on the day of vaccination. This clonotype was sampled from a man aged 50 or older who received an inactivated influenza vaccine. The CDR3 loop is CASSRNTEALF. As DNA, the CDR3 is TGTGCCAGCAGTCGAAACACTGAAGCTCTCTTT.